This T cell receptor (beta chain) was observed in a study of OX40 agonist ivuxolimab in advanced cancers. Whole-study context: Hepatocellular carcinoma, melanoma, renal cell or head and neck cancer affected the dose-escalation patients. A mean age of approximately 58 years, range roughly 23 to 79, was recorded, and about 83% were male.

Worth noting for this clone: Its antigen is still unknown.

Libraries were prepared by immunoSEQ multiplex PCR; TCRdb keeps only in-frame clonotypes and omits some of them. The sample shows under 25,000 clones, around 82% of them seen only once. Findings and caveats of the study: Averaged across samples, CD8+ T cells carried more expanded clones than CD4+ did.

Collection of blood occurred at baseline, at cycle 4 day 1, and at cycle 7 day 1. The CDR3 sequence is 16 residues long. CDR1 is SGHRS, CDR2 YFSETQ, per germline. Trimming pared 0 bases from V and 0 bases from J, leaving 11 bases between. The sequence was obtained from an adult with an advanced solid tumor such as melanoma, head and neck, liver or kidney cancer. Sequences were derived from CD4+ or CD8+ T cells sorted from blood, sampled in a trial of the OX40 agonist ivuxolimab. This sequence joins TRBV5-1 and TRBJ2-3, with D possibly being TRBD1 (6 bases). The CDR3 loop is CASSLGAGASTDTQYF. CDR3 DNA: TGCGCCAGCAGCTTGGGTGCAGGGGCCAGCACAGATACGCAGTATTTT.